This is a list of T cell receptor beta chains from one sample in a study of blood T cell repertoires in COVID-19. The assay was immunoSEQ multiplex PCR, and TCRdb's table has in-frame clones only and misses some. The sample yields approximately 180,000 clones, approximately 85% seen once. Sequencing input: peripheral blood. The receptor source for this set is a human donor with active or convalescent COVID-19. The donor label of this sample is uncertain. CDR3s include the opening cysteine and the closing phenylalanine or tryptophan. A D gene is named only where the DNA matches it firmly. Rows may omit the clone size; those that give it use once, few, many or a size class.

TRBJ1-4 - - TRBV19 CASNAQGPTNEKLFF TGTGCCAGCAATGCTCAGGGCCCGACTAATGAAAAACTGTTTTTT
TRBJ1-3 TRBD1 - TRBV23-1 CASSQSRGTGWRGNTIYF TGCGCCAGCAGTCAATCTCGAGGGACAGGGTGGAGAGGAAACACCATATATTTT
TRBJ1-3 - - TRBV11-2 CASSLLQGRGNTIYF TGTGCCAGCAGCTTACTGCAGGGGCGAGGAAACACCATATATTTT
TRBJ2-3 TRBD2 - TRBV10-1 CASSLSGSTDTQYF TGCGCCAGCAGTCTTAGCGGGAGCACAGATACGCAGTATTTT
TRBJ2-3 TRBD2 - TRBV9 CASSASGSGPDTQYF TGTGCCAGCAGCGCTAGCGGGAGCGGGCCAGATACGCAGTATTTT
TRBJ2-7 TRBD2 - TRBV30 CAWSSGRAVEQYF TGTGCCTGGTCTAGCGGGAGGGCCGTCGAGCAGTACTTC
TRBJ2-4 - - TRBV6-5 CASSYHLENIQYF TGTGCCAGCAGTTACCACCTAGAAAACATTCAGTACTTC
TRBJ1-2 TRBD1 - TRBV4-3 CASSQDTGQGILLGYGYTF TGCGCCAGCAGCCAAGATACGGGACAGGGAATTCTTCTGGGCTATGGCTACACCTTC
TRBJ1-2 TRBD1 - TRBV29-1 CSVQTGNGYTF TGCAGCGTTCAGACAGGGAACGGCTACACCTTC
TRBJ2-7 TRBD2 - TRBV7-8 CASSLRTGGPRDEQYF TGTGCCAGCAGCTTGAGAACGGGAGGGCCAAGGGACGAGCAGTACTTC
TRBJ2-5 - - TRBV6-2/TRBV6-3 CASSTPPGGGAQETQYF TGTGCCAGCAGCACCCCCCCGGGTGGGGGGGCCCAAGAGACCCAGTACTTC
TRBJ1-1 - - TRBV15 CATSREVGDTEAFF TGTGCCACCAGCAGAGAAGTAGGGGACACTGAAGCTTTCTTT
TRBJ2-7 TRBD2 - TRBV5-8 CASSPRGRDEQYF TGTGCCAGCAGCCCGAGAGGGAGGGACGAGCAGTACTTC
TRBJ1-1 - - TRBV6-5 CASRWGRVNTEAFF TGTGCCAGCAGGTGGGGCAGGGTGAACACTGAAGCTTTCTTT
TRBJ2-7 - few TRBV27 CASSLRDTSYEQYF TGTGCCAGCAGTCTCCGGGACACCTCCTACGAGCAGTACTTC
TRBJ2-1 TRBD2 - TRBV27 CASSLLGRGRGSGGGDEQFF TGTGCCAGCAGTTTATTAGGCAGGGGTAGAGGTAGCGGGGGCGGTGATGAGCAGTTCTTC
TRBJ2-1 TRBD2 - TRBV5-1 CASSLLLAGVRNEQFF TGCGCCAGCAGCCTCCTACTAGCGGGAGTCCGCAATGAGCAGTTCTTC
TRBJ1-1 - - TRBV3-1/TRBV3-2 CASSHFGGTEAFF TGTGCCAGCAGCCACTTTGGGGGGACTGAAGCTTTCTTT
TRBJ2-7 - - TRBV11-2 CASSSGNYEQYF TGTGCCAGCAGCTCAGGGAATTACGAGCAGTACTTC
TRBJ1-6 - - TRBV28 CASSLRLAAYNSPLHF TGTGCCAGCAGTTTGCGCCTGGCGGCCTATAATTCACCCCTCCACTTT
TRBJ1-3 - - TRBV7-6 CASSLEQTSGNTIYF TGTGCCAGCAGCTTAGAACAGACCTCTGGAAACACCATATATTTT
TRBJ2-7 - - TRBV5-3 CARSAFERASYEQYF TGTGCCAGAAGCGCGTTTGAGAGGGCCTCCTACGAGCAGTACTTC
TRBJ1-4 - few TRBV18 CASAEGDNEKLFF TGTGCCAGTGCCGAGGGGGACAATGAAAAACTGTTTTTT
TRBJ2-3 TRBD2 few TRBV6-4 CASSELAGGEDTQYF TGTGCCAGCAGTGAATTAGCGGGGGGGGAAGATACGCAGTATTTT